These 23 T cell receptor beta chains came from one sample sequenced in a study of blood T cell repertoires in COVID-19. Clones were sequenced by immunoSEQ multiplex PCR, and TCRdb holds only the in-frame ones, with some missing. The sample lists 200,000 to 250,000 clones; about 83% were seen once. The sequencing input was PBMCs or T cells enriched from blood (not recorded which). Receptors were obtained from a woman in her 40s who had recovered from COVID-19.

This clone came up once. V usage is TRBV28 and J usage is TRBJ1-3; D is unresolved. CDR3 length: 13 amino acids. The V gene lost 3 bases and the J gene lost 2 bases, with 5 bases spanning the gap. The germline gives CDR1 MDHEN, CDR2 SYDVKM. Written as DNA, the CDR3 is TGTGCCAGCAGTTTCAATCCTGGAAACACCATATATTTT. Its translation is CASSFNPGNTIYF.

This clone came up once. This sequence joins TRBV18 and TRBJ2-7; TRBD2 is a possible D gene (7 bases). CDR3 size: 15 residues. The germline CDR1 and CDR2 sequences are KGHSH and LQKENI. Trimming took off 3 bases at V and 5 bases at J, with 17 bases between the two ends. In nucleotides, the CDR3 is TGTGCCAGCTCACCCCAACTAGCGACAGGCCACGAGCAGTACTTC. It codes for CASSPQLATGHEQYF.

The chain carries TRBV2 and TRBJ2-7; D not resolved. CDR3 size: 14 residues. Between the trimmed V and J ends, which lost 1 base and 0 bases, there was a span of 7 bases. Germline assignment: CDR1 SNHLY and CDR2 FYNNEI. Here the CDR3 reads CASSEGSSSYEQYF. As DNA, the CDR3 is TGTGCCAGCAGTGAAGGAAGTAGCTCCTACGAGCAGTACTTC.

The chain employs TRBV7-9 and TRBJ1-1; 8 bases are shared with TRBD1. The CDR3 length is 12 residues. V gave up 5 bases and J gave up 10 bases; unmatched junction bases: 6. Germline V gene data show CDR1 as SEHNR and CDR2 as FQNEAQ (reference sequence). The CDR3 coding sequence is TGTGCCAGCAGCATAGGACAGGGTGCAGCTTTCTTT. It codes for CASSIGQGAAFF.

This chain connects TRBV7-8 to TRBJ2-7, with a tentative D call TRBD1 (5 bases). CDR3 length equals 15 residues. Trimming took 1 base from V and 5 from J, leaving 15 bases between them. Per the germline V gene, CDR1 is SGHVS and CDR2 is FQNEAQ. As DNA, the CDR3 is TGTGCCAGCAGCTTAGGCTCTGGGGCAGGCCACGAGCAGTACTTC. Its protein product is CASSLGSGAGHEQYF.

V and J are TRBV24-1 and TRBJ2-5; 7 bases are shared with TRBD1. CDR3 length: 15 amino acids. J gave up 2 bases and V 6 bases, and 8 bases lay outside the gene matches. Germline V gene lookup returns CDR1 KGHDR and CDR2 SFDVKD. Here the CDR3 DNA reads TGTGCCACCAGTCATCAGACAGGGCGACAAGAGACCCAGTACTTC. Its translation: CATSHQTGRQETQYF.

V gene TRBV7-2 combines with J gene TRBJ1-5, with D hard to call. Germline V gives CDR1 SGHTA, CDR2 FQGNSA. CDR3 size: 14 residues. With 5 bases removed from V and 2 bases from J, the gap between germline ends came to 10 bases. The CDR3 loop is CASSPRLGNQPQHF. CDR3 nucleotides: TGTGCCAGCAGCCCTAGACTAGGCAATCAGCCCCAGCATTTT.

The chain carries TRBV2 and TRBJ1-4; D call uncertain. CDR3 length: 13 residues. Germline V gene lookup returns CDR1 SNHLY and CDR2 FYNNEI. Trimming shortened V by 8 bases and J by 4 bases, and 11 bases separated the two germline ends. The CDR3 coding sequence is TGTGCCAGCGTTTTGGAGGATAATGAAAAACTGTTTTTT. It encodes CASVLEDNEKLFF.

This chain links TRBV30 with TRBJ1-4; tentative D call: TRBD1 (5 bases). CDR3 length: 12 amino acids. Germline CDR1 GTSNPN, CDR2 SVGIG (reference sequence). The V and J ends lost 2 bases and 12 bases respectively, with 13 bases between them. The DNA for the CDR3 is TGTGCCTGGAGTCATACACGGGGGGAACTGTTTTTT. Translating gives CAWSHTRGELFF.

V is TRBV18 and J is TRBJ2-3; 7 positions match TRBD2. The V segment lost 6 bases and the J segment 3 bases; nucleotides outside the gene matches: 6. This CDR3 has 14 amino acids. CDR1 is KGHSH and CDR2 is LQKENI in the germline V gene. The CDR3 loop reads CASSLWRETDTQYF. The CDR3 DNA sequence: TGTGCCAGCTCCCTCTGGCGGGAGACAGATACGCAGTATTTT.

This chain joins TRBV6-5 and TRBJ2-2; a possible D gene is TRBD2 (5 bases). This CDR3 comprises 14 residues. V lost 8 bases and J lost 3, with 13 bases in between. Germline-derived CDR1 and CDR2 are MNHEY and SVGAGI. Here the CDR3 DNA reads TGTGCCAGCGGAGGATTGGACTACACCGGGGAGCTGTTTTTT. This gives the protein CASGGLDYTGELFF.

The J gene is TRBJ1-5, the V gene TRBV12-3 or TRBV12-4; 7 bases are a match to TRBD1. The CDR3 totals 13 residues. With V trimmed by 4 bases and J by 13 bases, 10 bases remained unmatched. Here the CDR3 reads CASSSGGWDLQHF. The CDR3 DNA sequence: TGTGCCAGCAGTTCAGGGGGATGGGACCTACAGCATTTT.

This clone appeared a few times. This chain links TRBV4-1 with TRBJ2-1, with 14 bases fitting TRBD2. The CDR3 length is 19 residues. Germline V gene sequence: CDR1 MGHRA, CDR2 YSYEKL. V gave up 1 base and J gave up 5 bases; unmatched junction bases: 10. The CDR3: CASSQVPGLAGVGDNEQFF. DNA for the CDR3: TGCGCCAGCAGCCAAGTCCCGGGACTAGCGGGAGTTGGAGACAATGAGCAGTTCTTC.

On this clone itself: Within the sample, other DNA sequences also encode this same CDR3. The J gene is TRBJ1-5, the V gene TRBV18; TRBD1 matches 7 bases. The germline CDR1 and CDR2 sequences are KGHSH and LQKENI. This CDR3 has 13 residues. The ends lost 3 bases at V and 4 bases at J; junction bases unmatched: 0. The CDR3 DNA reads TGTGCCAGCTCACCGGACAGGAATCAGCCCCAGCATTTT. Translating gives CASSPDRNQPQHF.

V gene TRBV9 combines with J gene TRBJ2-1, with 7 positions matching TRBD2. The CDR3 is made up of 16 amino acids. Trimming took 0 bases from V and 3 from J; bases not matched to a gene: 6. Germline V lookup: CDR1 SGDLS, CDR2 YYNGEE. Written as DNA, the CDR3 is TGTGCCAGCAGCGTAGGAGGGTTAGCGGGCTACAATGAGCAGTTCTTC. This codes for CASSVGGLAGYNEQFF.

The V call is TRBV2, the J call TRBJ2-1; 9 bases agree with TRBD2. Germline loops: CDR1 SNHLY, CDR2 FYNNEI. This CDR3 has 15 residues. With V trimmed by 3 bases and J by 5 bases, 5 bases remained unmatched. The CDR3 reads CASSEEREAHNEQFF. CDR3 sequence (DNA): TGTGCCAGCAGTGAGGAGCGGGAGGCCCACAATGAGCAGTTCTTC.

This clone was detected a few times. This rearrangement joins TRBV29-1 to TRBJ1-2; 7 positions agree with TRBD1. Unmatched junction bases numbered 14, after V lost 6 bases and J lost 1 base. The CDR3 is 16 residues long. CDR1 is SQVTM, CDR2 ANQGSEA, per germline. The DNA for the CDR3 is TGCAGCGTGCAACACCGACAGGGAGAGTTTAACTATGGCTACACCTTC. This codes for CSVQHRQGEFNYGYTF.

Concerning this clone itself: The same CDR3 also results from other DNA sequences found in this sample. The CDR3 loop is CASSPTSGSYNEQFF. CDR3 nucleotide sequence: TGTGCCAGCAGCCCGACTAGCGGGTCCTACAATGAGCAGTTCTTC. V usage is TRBV7-6 and J usage is TRBJ2-1; 10 nucleotides align to TRBD2. The V and J ends lost 5 bases and 1 base, in that order; junction bases with no gene match: 2. The CDR3 sequence is 15 residues long. Looked up from germline, CDR1 is SGHVS and CDR2 is FNYEAQ.

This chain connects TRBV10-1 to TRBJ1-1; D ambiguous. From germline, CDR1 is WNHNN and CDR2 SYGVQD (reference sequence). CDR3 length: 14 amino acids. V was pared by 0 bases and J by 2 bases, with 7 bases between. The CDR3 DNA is TGCGCCAGCAGTGAGTCGAGGTCAAACACTGAAGCTTTCTTT. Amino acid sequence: CASSESRSNTEAFF.

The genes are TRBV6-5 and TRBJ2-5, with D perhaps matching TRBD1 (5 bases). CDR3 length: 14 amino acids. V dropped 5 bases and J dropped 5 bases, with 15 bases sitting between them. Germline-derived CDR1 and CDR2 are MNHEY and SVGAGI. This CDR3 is CASSLNFAGETQYF. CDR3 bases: TGTGCCAGCAGTCTAAACTTTGCAGGGGAGACCCAGTACTTC.

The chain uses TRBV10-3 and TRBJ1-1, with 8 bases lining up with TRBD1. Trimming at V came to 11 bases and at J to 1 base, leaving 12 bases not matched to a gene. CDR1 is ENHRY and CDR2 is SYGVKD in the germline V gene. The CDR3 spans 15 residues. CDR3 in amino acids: CASNPTGVSNTEAFF. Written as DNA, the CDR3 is TGTGCCTCCAATCCGACAGGGGTTTCGAACACTGAAGCTTTCTTT.

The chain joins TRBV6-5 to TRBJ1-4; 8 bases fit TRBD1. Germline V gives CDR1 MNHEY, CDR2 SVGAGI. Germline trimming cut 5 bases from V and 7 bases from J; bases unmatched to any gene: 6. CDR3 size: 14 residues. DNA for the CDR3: TGTGCCAGCAGTACGACAGGGGAGGGTGAAAAACTGTTTTTT. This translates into CASSTTGEGEKLFF.

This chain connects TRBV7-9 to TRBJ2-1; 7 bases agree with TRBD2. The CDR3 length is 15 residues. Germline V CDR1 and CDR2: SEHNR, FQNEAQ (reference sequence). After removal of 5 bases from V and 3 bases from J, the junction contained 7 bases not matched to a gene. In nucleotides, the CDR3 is TGTGCCAGCAGCCATCTAGCGGACTACTACAATGAGCAGTTCTTC. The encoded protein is CASSHLADYYNEQFF. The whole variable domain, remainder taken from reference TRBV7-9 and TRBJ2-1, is DTGVSQNPRHKITKRGQNVTFRCDPISEHNRLYWYRQTLGQGPEFLTYFQNEAQLEKSRLLSDRFSAERPKGSFSTLEIQRTEQGDSAMYLCASSHLADYYNEQFFGPGTRLTVL.